This T cell receptor (beta chain) was sequenced for a study of T cells in Graves' hyperthyroidism and ophthalmopathy. Broader study findings: Ophthalmopathy was predicted by the model a median of around 5.9 months ahead of onset. Among clonotypes expanded in thyroid above 0.001, most were also found in blood.

Of note for this clonotype: The target antigen is unknown.

RNA transcripts gave rise to amplified TCR beta CDR3 regions. The HTBI set primed first-round TCR CDR3 RT-PCR. TCRdb called the multiplex PCR reads again in MiXCR, with one record for every CDR3 protein. The sample yields 300,000 to 350,000 distinct CDR3 sequences, about 15% seen once. The length of the CDR3 is 15 residues. V shed 1 base and J shed 10 bases, with 14 bases lying between them. The germline gives CDR1 LGHDT, CDR2 YNNKEL (reference sequence). Exclusion of patients followed from uncontrolled infection, other autoimmune disease, pregnancy or lactation. The PBMCs had their origin in roughly 10 ml of fresh peripheral blood.

This receptor was taken from a woman in her twenties or thirties with Graves' hyperthyroidism. The specimen sequenced was blood. The chain joins TRBV3-1 to TRBJ1-6, with D maybe TRBD1 (6 bases). CDR3 DNA: TGTGCCAGCAGCCAAGTCGGCCTAAGGGGGTCACCCCTCCACTTT. Translated, it gives CASSQVGLRGSPLHF. Drawing the rest from reference TRBV3-1 and TRBJ1-6, the complete variable domain is DTAVSQTPKYLVTQMGNDKSIKCEQNLGHDTMYWYKQDSKKFLKIMFSYNNKELIINETVPNRFSPKSPDKAHLNLHINSLELGDSAVYFCASSQVGLRGSPLHFGNGTRLTVT.